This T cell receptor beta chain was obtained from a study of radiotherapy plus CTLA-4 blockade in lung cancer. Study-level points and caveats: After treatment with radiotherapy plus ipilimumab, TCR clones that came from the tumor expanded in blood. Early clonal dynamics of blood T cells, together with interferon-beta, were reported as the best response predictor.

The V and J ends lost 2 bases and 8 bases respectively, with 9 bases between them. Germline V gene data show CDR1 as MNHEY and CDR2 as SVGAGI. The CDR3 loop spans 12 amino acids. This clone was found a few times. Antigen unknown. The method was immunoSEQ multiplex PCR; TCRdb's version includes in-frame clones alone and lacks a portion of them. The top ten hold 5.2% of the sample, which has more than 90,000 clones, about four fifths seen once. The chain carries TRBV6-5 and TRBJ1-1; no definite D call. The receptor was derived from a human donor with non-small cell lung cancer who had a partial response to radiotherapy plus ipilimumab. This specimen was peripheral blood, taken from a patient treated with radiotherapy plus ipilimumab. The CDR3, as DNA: TGTGCCAGCAGTTACCCGGGCGGGGAAGCTTTCTTT. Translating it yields CASSYPGGEAFF.